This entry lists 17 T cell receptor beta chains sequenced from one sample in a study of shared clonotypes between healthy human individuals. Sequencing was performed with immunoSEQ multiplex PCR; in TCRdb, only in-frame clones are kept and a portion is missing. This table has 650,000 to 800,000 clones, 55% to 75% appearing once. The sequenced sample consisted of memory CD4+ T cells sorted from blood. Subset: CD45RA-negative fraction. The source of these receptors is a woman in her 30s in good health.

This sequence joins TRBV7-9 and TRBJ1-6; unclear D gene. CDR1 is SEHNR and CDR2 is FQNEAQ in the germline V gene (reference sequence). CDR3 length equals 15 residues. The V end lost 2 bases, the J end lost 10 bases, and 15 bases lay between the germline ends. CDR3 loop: CASSLSGRLESPLHF. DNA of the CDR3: TGTGCCAGCAGCTTATCCGGCAGGTTGGAATCACCCCTCCACTTT.

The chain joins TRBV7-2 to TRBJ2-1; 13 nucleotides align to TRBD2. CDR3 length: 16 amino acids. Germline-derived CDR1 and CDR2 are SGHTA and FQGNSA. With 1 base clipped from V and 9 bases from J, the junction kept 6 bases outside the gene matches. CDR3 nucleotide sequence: TGTGCCAGCAGCTTAGAGGGACTAGCGGGAACAACTGAGCAGTTCTTC. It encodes CASSLEGLAGTTEQFF.

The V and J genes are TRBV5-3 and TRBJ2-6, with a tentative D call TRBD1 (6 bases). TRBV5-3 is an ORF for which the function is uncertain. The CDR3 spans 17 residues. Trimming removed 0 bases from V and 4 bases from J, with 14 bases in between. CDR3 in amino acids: CARSLELQGTGANVLTF. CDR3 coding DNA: TGTGCCAGAAGCTTGGAGCTACAGGGTACCGGGGCCAACGTCCTGACTTTC.

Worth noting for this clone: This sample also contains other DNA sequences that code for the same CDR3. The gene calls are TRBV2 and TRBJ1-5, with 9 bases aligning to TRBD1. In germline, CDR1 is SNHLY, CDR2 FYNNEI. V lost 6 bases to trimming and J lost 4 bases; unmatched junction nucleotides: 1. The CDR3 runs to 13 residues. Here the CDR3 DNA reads TGTGCCAGCAGGGGGACAGGGAATCAGCCCCAGCATTTT. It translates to CASRGTGNQPQHF.

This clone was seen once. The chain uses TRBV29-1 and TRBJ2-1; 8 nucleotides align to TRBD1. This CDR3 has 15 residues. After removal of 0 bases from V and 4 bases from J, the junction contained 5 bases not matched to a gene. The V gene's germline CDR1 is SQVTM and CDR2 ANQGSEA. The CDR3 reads CSVEDPGQVYNEQFF. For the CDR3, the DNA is TGCAGCGTTGAAGATCCGGGACAGGTTTACAATGAGCAGTTCTTC.

CDR3: CASSRGTGGKETQYF. Here the CDR3 DNA reads TGTGCCAGCTCACGGGGGACAGGGGGCAAAGAGACCCAGTACTTC. The V and J genes are TRBV18 and TRBJ2-5, with 12 positions matching TRBD1. The junction had 3 bases not matched to a gene; V was cut back by 4 bases and J by 3 bases. The CDR3 has 15 amino acids. Germline V CDR1 and CDR2: KGHSH, LQKENI.

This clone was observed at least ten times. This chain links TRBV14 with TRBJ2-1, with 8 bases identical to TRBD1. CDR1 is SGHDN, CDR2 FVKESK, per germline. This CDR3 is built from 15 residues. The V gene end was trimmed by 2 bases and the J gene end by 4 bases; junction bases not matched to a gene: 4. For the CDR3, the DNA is TGTGCCAGCAGCCAACGGACAGGGCAGTACAATGAGCAGTTCTTC. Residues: CASSQRTGQYNEQFF.

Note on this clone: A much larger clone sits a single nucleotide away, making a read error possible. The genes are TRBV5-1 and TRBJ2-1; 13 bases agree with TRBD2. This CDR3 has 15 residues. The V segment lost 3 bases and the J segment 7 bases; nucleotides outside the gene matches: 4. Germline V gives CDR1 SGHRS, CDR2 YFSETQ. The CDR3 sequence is CASSSWTSGSNEQFF. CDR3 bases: TGCGCCAGCAGCTCCTGGACTAGCGGGAGTAATGAGCAGTTCTTC.

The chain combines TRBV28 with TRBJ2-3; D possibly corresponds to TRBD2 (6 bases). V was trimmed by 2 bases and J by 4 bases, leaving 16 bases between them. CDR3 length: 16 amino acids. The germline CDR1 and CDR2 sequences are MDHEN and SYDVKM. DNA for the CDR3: TGTGCCAGCAGTTTACCTAAGGCGGGGCGTGCAGATACGCAGTATTTT. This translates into CASSLPKAGRADTQYF.

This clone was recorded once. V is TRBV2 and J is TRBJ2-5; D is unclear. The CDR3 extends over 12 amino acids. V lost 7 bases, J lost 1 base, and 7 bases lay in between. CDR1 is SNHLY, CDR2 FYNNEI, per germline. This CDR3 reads CASKEFQETQYF. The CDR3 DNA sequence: TGTGCCAGCAAGGAGTTCCAAGAGACCCAGTACTTC.

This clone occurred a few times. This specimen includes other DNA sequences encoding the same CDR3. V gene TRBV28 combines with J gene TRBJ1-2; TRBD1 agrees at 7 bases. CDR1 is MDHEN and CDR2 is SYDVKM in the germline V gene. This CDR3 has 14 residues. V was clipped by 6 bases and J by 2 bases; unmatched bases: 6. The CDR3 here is CASRPGTVNYGYTF. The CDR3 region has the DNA TGTGCCAGCAGACCCGGGACAGTCAACTATGGCTACACCTTC.

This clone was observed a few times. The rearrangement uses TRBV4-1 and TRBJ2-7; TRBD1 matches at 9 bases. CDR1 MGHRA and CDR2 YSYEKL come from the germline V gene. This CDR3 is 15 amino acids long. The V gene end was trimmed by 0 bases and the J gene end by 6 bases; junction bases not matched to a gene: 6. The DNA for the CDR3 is TGCGCCAGCAGCCAAGACACCGGGACAGGGAGCGAGCAGTACTTC. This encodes CASSQDTGTGSEQYF.

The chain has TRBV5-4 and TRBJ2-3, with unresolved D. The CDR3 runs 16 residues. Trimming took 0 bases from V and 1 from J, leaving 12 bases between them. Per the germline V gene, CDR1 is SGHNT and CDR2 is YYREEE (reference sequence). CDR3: CASSLDGGVRTDTQYF. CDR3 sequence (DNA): TGTGCCAGCAGCTTGGATGGCGGAGTGCGCACAGATACGCAGTATTTT.

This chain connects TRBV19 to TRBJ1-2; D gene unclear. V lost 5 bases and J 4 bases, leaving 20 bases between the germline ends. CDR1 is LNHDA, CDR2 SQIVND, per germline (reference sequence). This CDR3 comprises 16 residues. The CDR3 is CASSGRRVRGSYGYTF. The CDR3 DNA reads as TGTGCCAGTAGTGGAAGAAGAGTTCGGGGTAGCTATGGCTACACCTTC.

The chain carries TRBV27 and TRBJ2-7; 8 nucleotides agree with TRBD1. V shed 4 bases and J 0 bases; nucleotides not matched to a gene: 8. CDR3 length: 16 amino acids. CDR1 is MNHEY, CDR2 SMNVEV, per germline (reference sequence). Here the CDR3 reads CASSSAGGAPSYEQYF. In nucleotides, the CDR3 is TGTGCCAGCAGTTCGGCAGGGGGCGCCCCCTCCTACGAGCAGTACTTC.

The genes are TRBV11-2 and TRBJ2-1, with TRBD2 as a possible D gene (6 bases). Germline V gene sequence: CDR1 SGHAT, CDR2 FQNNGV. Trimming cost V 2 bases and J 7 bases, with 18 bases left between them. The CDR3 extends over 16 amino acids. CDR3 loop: CASSLLEGLLGNEQFF. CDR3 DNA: TGTGCCAGCAGCTTATTGGAGGGGCTATTAGGAAATGAGCAGTTCTTC.

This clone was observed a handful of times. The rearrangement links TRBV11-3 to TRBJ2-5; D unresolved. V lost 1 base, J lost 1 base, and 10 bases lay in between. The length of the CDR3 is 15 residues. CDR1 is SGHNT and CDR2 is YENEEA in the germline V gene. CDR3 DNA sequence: TGTGCCAGCAGCTTAGGCGTCAAGCTCCAAGAGACCCAGTACTTC. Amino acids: CASSLGVKLQETQYF.